This T cell receptor beta chain was sequenced for a study of blood T cell repertoires in COVID-19. For the study at large: Specimens from acute and convalescent COVID-19 originated in the United States, Italy and Spain. Sample material is recorded as cDNA or gDNA derived from T cells, B-cell-depleted T cells, or PBMCs.

In the original workflow: Estimated nucleated cell counts came from reference gene primer amplification. TCRdb keeps only in-frame clones here, not all; method: immunoSEQ multiplex PCR. The V and J calls and the clone size are those of that table, but D and trimming were determined from the DNA. The table lists around 310,000 clones, roughly 90% of them singletons. CDR3 length: 15 residues. V shed 4 bases and J shed 3 bases, with 13 bases lying between them. CDR1 is SGHNT and CDR2 is YYREEE in the germline V gene (reference sequence). Specimen: peripheral blood. This receptor was taken from a woman aged 50 to 60 with active or convalescent COVID-19. This sequence joins TRBV5-4 and TRBJ2-2, with D maybe TRBD1 (6 bases). The CDR3 reads CASSGGQLDTGELFF. The CDR3 coding sequence is TGTGCCAGCAGCGGCGGACAGCTGGACACCGGGGAGCTGTTTTTT.